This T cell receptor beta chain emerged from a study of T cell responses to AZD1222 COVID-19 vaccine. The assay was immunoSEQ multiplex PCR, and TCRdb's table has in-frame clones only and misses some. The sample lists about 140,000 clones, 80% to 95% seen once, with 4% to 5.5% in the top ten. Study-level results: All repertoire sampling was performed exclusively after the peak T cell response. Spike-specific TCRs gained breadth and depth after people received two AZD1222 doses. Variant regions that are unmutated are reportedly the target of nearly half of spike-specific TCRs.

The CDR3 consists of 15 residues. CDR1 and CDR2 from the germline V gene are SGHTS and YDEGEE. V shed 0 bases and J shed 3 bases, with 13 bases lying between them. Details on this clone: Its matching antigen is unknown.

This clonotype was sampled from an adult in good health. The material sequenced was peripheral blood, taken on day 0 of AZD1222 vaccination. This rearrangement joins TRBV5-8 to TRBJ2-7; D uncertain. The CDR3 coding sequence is TGTGCCAGCAGCTTGGCCGCCAGTTCCCTCTACGAGCAGTACTTC. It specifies CASSLAASSLYEQYF. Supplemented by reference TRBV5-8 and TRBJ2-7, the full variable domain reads EAGVTQSPTHLIKTRGQQATLRCSPISGHTSVYWYQQALGLGLQFLLWYDEGEERNRGNFPPRFSGRQFPNYSSELNVNALELEDSALYLCASSLAASSLYEQYFGPGTRLTVT.